This T cell receptor beta chain comes out of a study of blood T cells in healthy people across ages. Donor samples were obtained from healthy Caucasian individuals from Russia, aged about 6 to 100. Every donor gave ten milliliters of peripheral blood. Germline loops: CDR1 SGDLS, CDR2 YYNGEE. V lost 0 bases and J lost 5, with 16 bases in between. This CDR3 is 16 amino acids long. Then a second PCR, running about 6 to 12 cycles, was carried out with a sample-barcoded 5' primer and a J-beta primer mix. A single record per CDR3 protein comes from TCRdb applying MiXCR to the 5' RACE reads. The sample contains about 780,000 distinct CDR3 sequences, more than 35% of which appear only once.

This receptor was taken from a man of 80 years or more in good health. The sample was blood. The rearrangement uses TRBV9 and TRBJ2-3; D unclear. The CDR3 loop reads CASSVGPPGWQDTQYF. CDR3 nucleotides: TGTGCCAGCAGCGTAGGTCCCCCGGGCTGGCAAGATACGCAGTATTTT.